The 22 T cell receptor beta chains reported below all come from one sample, sequenced in a study of identical twins. TCRdb reprocessed the 5' RACE reads via MiXCR and lists one record per CDR3 protein. The table shows fewer than 250,000 distinct CDR3 sequences, with less than 10% occurring only once. Specimen: memory (CD45RO+) T cells sorted from blood. Receptor source: a woman under 30 in good health.

This clonotype was seen a few times. V is TRBV7-9 and J is TRBJ1-1, with TRBD1 as a possible D gene (6 bases). The germline CDR1 and CDR2 sequences are SEHNR and FQNEAQ (reference sequence). This CDR3 region has 14 residues. V shed 1 base and J shed 9 bases, with 15 bases lying between them. This CDR3 is CASSLDGGLGKAFF. Written as DNA, the CDR3 is TGTGCCAGCAGCTTAGACGGGGGCTTAGGAAAAGCTTTCTTT.

Only a few counts were recorded for this clonotype. The chain recombines TRBV6-4 with TRBJ2-1; tentatively, D is TRBD2 (5 bases). Germline loops: CDR1 MRHNA, CDR2 SNTAGT. The CDR3 loop spans 13 amino acids. V was trimmed by 2 bases and J by 3 bases, leaving 5 bases between them. CDR3 sequence (DNA): TGTGCCAGCAGTGACGAGGGCTACAATGAGCAGTTCTTC. It yields the protein CASSDEGYNEQFF.

At least ten counts were recorded for this clonotype. This chain links TRBV9 with TRBJ1-1; unclear D gene. The ends were cut back, 0 bases at V and 1 base at J, with 7 bases in the middle. The CDR3 spans 14 residues. In germline, CDR1 is SGDLS, CDR2 YYNGEE. CDR3 nucleotides: TGTGCCAGCAGCGTAGGACCGAAGAACACTGAAGCTTTCTTT. Amino acid sequence: CASSVGPKNTEAFF.

This clonotype was picked up a small number of times. J is TRBJ1-2 and V is TRBV12-3 or TRBV12-4; no definite D call. Trimming cost V 3 bases and J 2 bases, with 10 bases left between them. CDR3 length: 14 amino acids. The CDR3 loop is CASSFLAGNYGYTF. DNA of the CDR3: TGTGCCAGCAGTTTCCTTGCCGGGAACTATGGCTACACCTTC.

Here the CDR3 DNA reads TGTGCCAGCAGCTTAGTGACGTACAATGAGCAGTTCTTC. Translating gives CASSLVTYNEQFF. The rearrangement joins TRBV7-2 to TRBJ2-1; D not certain. V was clipped by 1 base and J by 4 bases, with 5 bases between them. The germline gives CDR1 SGHTA, CDR2 FQGNSA. The CDR3 loop spans 13 amino acids.

This clonotype has more than one count but fewer than ten. The chain's CDR3 is CASSSGQGATGELFF. The CDR3 bases are TGTGCCAGCAGCTCTGGACAGGGGGCAACCGGGGAGCTGTTTTTT. This sequence joins TRBV11-3 and TRBJ2-2; 11 nucleotides agree with TRBD1. Looked up from germline, CDR1 is SGHNT and CDR2 is YENEEA. With V trimmed by 4 bases and J by 5 bases, 3 bases remained unmatched. The CDR3 covers 15 residues.

This chain joins TRBV2 and TRBJ2-5; 8 nucleotides align to TRBD2. The CDR3 is made up of 15 amino acids. Trimming removed 5 bases from V and 5 bases from J; junction bases left unmatched: 10. The germline V gene encodes CDR1 SNHLY and CDR2 FYNNEI. The CDR3 DNA is TGTGCCAGCAGTATCCTCGGGACTAGGGCGGAGACCCAGTACTTC. It codes for CASSILGTRAETQYF.

The V call is TRBV10-1, the J call TRBJ2-3; weak D call: TRBD1 (6 bases). Germline CDR1 and CDR2: WNHNN and SYGVQD (reference sequence). The CDR3 consists of 13 residues. Between the trimmed V and J ends, which lost 6 bases and 2 bases, there was a span of 9 bases. This CDR3 is CASRQGYTDTQYF. The CDR3, as DNA: TGCGCCAGCAGACAGGGCTACACAGATACGCAGTATTTT.

In this sample, this clonotype turned up a few times. This chain links TRBV9 with TRBJ1-2; no clear D gene. Germline assignment: CDR1 SGDLS and CDR2 YYNGEE. V was cut by 2 bases and J by 5 bases, with 10 bases left in between. This CDR3 has 13 residues. The CDR3 loop is CASSVAPSYGYTF. The CDR3 nucleotides are TGTGCCAGCAGCGTCGCTCCCTCGTATGGCTACACCTTC.

The table lists this clonotype with a few counts. The V call is TRBV5-6, the J call TRBJ2-5, with D uncertain. The V end lost 0 bases, the J end lost 4 bases, and 7 bases lay between the germline ends. CDR3 size: 13 residues. Per the germline V gene, CDR1 is SGHDT and CDR2 is YYEEEE. The CDR3 reads CASSLDRSETQYF. The CDR3 DNA reads TGTGCCAGCAGCTTGGACAGATCAGAGACCCAGTACTTC.

In its sample, this clonotype was seen a few times. This chain joins TRBV20-1 and TRBJ2-5, with a possible D match to TRBD2 (5 bases). Germline V gene lookup returns CDR1 DFQATT and CDR2 SNEGSKA (reference sequence). Trimming cost V 4 bases and J 5 bases, with 14 bases left between them. The CDR3 runs to 13 residues. CDR3 nucleotides: TGCAGTGCTAAGGCTCTAGCCGGGGAGACCCAGTACTTC. It encodes CSAKALAGETQYF.

V and J are TRBV7-9 and TRBJ1-6; TRBD1 agrees at 9 bases. V shed 5 bases, J shed 7 bases, and the junction held 3 bases outside the gene matches. Looked up from germline, CDR1 is SEHNR and CDR2 is FQNEAQ (reference sequence). The CDR3 spans 14 residues. CDR3 loop: CASSQGQGNSPLHF. In nucleotides, the CDR3 is TGTGCCAGCAGCCAGGGACAGGGCAATTCACCCCTCCACTTT.

The rearrangement links TRBV2 to TRBJ1-3; D possibly corresponds to TRBD1 (6 bases). Germline V CDR1 and CDR2: SNHLY, FYNNEI. This CDR3 region has 19 residues. V lost 11 bases and J 0 bases, leaving 29 bases between the germline ends. The CDR3 coding sequence is TGTGCCTTCTCCACTGGTGGGGGGCACTACTATTCCTCTGGAAACACCATATATTTT. Translating it yields CAFSTGGGHYYSSGNTIYF.

This clonotype was counted ten times or more. V and J are TRBV7-2 and TRBJ2-7; perhaps TRBD1 as D (6 bases). Germline V lookup: CDR1 SGHTA, CDR2 FQGNSA. Trimming removed 5 bases at V and 3 bases at J, with 17 bases between. The CDR3 runs 15 residues. In DNA, the CDR3 is TGTGCCAGCAGCCATCGGACAGCGACGAACTACGAGCAGTACTTC. As protein: CASSHRTATNYEQYF.

As to this clonotype: This may stem from a read error, because a much larger clone lies one nucleotide away. The DNA for the CDR3 is TGCGCCAGCAGCTTTACCGGGACAGAGGGGGAGACCCAGTACTTC. It codes for CASSFTGTEGETQYF. This sequence joins TRBV5-1 and TRBJ2-5, with 7 bases lining up with TRBD1. Unmatched junction bases numbered 9, after V lost 2 bases and J lost 5 bases. There are 15 residues in the CDR3. Per the germline V gene, CDR1 is SGHRS and CDR2 is YFSETQ.

Only a few counts were recorded for this clonotype. The rearrangement joins TRBV6-2 or TRBV6-3 to TRBJ2-2, with D possibly being TRBD1 (5 bases). Germline CDR1 and CDR2: MNHEY and SVGEGT. V dropped 0 bases and J dropped 9 bases, with 11 bases sitting between them. CDR3 length: 14 residues. The CDR3 protein is CASSYSIGHRELFF. For the CDR3, the DNA is TGTGCCAGCAGTTACTCGATCGGACACCGGGAGCTGTTTTTT.

J is TRBJ2-3 and V is TRBV29-1; 8 bases are a match to TRBD2. Per the germline V gene, CDR1 is SQVTM and CDR2 is ANQGSEA. The V segment lost 5 bases and the J segment 2 bases; nucleotides outside the gene matches: 12. The CDR3 totals 16 residues. The CDR3 bases are TGCAGCGTTCAAAGACTAGCGAGAAGCCTCACAGATACGCAGTATTTT. Its translation is CSVQRLARSLTDTQYF.

In this sample, this clonotype turned up many times. J is TRBJ2-7 and V is TRBV7-8, with TRBD2 matching 10 bases. The germline V gene has CDR1 SGHVS and CDR2 FQNEAQ. This CDR3 has 15 residues. The V and J ends lost 1 base and 6 bases, in that order; junction bases with no gene match: 6. The CDR3 protein is CASSLGLAGASEQYF. The CDR3 DNA sequence: TGTGCCAGCAGCTTAGGCCTAGCGGGAGCATCCGAGCAGTACTTC.

This clonotype came up a few times. This chain links TRBV20-1 with TRBJ2-1; D may be TRBD2 (7 bases). V was clipped by 0 bases and J by 7 bases, with 19 bases between them. The CDR3 covers 16 residues. Germline V lookup: CDR1 DFQATT, CDR2 SNEGSKA (reference sequence). The CDR3 spells CSARDSGGASWNEQFF. CDR3 coding DNA: TGCAGTGCTAGAGATAGTGGGGGGGCTAGTTGGAATGAGCAGTTCTTC.

This clonotype has a count of ten or more. V usage is TRBV20-1 and J usage is TRBJ2-2; TRBD2 is a possible D gene (5 bases). V was shortened by 6 bases and J by 1 base, with 9 bases between the two germline ends. Germline assignment: CDR1 DFQATT and CDR2 SNEGSKA (reference sequence). CDR3 length: 13 residues. Here the CDR3 DNA reads TGCAGTGCCGCGGGTCAGAACACCGGGGAGCTGTTTTTT. Protein: CSAAGQNTGELFF.

The table lists this clonotype with many counts. CDR3 nucleotide sequence: TGTGCCAGCTCCCCTGATCCGTACGAGCAGTACTTC. Residues: CASSPDPYEQYF. J is TRBJ2-7 and V is TRBV18, with D unclear. Between the trimmed V and J ends, which lost 6 bases and 4 bases, there was a span of 10 bases. This CDR3 contains 12 residues. Germline V gives CDR1 KGHSH, CDR2 LQKENI.

Ten or more counts support this clonotype. The rearrangement uses TRBV4-2 and TRBJ2-3, with a possible D match to TRBD1 (5 bases). V was pared by 6 bases and J by 4 bases, with 17 bases between. The CDR3 is 15 residues long. Germline-derived CDR1 and CDR2 are LGHNA and YNFKEQ. The CDR3, as DNA: TGTGCCAGCAGACCCGATCTTAGGGGATCAGATACGCAGTATTTT. It translates to CASRPDLRGSDTQYF.